The 16 T cell receptor beta chains presented below share a single source sample, sequenced in a study of blood T cell repertoires in COVID-19. Here immunoSEQ multiplex PCR was the method, and the copy in TCRdb shows in-frame clones only, minus some. The sample holds under 150,000 clones, 80% to 85% seen once. The sample taken for sequencing was PBMCs or T cells enriched from blood (not recorded which). These receptors all stem from a man aged 40-55 years with acute COVID-19.

As DNA, the CDR3 is TGTGCCAGCTCACAAGACAGGGAGAGAAGCTCACCCCTCCACTTT. Translating gives CASSQDRERSSPLHF. The J gene is TRBJ1-6, the V gene TRBV18; TRBD1 aligns across 7 bases. The V and J ends lost 4 bases and 10 bases, in that order; junction bases with no gene match: 10. This CDR3 region has 15 residues. Germline V gene data show CDR1 as KGHSH and CDR2 as LQKENI.

The chain links TRBV27 to TRBJ2-1, with TRBD2 as a possible D gene (6 bases). CDR1 and CDR2 (germline): MNHEY, SMNVEV (reference sequence). The CDR3 is made up of 12 amino acids. The V end was cut by 3 bases, the J end by 12 bases, with 12 bases between. The CDR3 bases are TGTGCCAGCAGTTTTGCGGGACTCGGGCAGTTCTTC. Protein product: CASSFAGLGQFF.

The chain recombines TRBV30 with TRBJ1-1; unclear D gene. Looked up from germline, CDR1 is GTSNPN and CDR2 is SVGIG (reference sequence). V was shortened by 5 bases and J by 0 bases, with 10 bases between the two germline ends. CDR3 length equals 13 residues. The CDR3 spells CAWSLQMNTEAFF. The CDR3 nucleotides are TGTGCCTGGTCTCTACAGATGAACACTGAAGCTTTCTTT.

The count of this clone is one. The CDR3 sequence: CASSQQAAGDTQYF. The CDR3 bases are TGTGCCAGCAGCCAGCAAGCAGCAGGAGATACGCAGTATTTT. The rearrangement joins TRBV7-2 to TRBJ2-3, with no clear D. Germline values: CDR1 SGHTA, CDR2 FQGNSA. The CDR3 runs to 14 residues. Trimming pared 5 bases from V and 5 bases from J, leaving 14 bases between.

This sequence joins TRBV4-1 and TRBJ2-7, with 7 positions matching TRBD1. Germline lookup yields CDR1 MGHRA and CDR2 YSYEKL. CDR3 length: 15 residues. The J segment lost 2 bases and the V segment lost 2 bases, leaving 6 bases of the junction unmatched. CDR3 loop: CASSQFGTEAYEQYF. For the CDR3, the DNA is TGCGCCAGCAGCCAATTCGGGACAGAGGCCTACGAGCAGTACTTC.

This clone was counted between two and nine times. This chain connects TRBV19 to TRBJ1-1; 9 positions agree with TRBD1. CDR1 is LNHDA, CDR2 SQIVND, per germline (reference sequence). The length of the CDR3 is 16 residues. Losses at the gene ends were 4 bases for V and 1 base for J; bases not matched to a gene: 7. The CDR3 coding sequence is TGTGCCAGTAGTAGGATTCCGGGACAGGGGAACACTGAAGCTTTCTTT. Its translation: CASSRIPGQGNTEAFF.

The CDR3 is CASSLLLAGGGDEQFF. The CDR3 DNA follows: TGTGCCAGCAGCTTATTACTAGCGGGGGGCGGGGATGAGCAGTTCTTC. The chain couples TRBV7-2 to TRBJ2-1; 12 nucleotides line up with TRBD2. Germline CDR1 reads SGHTA; CDR2 reads FQGNSA. V shed 2 bases, J shed 8 bases, and the junction held 7 bases outside the gene matches. There are 16 residues in the CDR3.

The chain links TRBV28 to TRBJ2-2, with D possibly matching TRBD2 (6 bases). From germline, CDR1 is MDHEN and CDR2 SYDVKM. The CDR3 is 12 amino acids. V lost 8 bases to trimming and J lost 6 bases, with 10 bases between them. DNA for the CDR3: TGTGCCAGCTTTGGGGGGTCCGGGGAGCTGTTTTTT. Its protein product is CASFGGSGELFF. The full variable domain, rest sourced from reference TRBV28 and TRBJ2-2, is DVKVTQSSRYLVKRTGEKVFLECVQDMDHENMFWYRQDPGLGLRLIYFSYDVKMKEKGDIPEGYSVSREKKERFSLILESASTNQTSMYLCASFGGSGELFFGEGSRLTVL.

V gene TRBV10-2 combines with J gene TRBJ1-1, with TRBD1 matching over 7 bases. Germline V CDR1 and CDR2: WSHSY, SAAADI. The CDR3 spans 16 residues. After removal of 1 base from V and 3 bases from J, the junction contained 8 bases not matched to a gene. This CDR3 is CASSEFQGVPDTEAFF. CDR3 nucleotide sequence: TGCGCCAGCAGTGAGTTTCAGGGGGTTCCGGACACTGAAGCTTTCTTT.

The V gene is TRBV28, the J gene TRBJ1-2, with D perhaps TRBD1 (5 bases). There are 17 residues in the CDR3. Trimming took 2 bases from V and 3 from J, leaving 19 bases between them. CDR1 is MDHEN and CDR2 is SYDVKM in the germline V gene. Here the CDR3 reads CASSLPRLPTDHYGYTF. In DNA, the CDR3 is TGTGCCAGCAGTTTACCCCGCCTGCCGACAGACCACTATGGCTACACCTTC.

This clone appeared once. The rearrangement links TRBV28 to TRBJ2-3, with 11 bases lining up with TRBD2. The CDR3 runs to 13 residues. J gave up 3 bases and V 8 bases, and 1 base lay outside the gene matches. Germline assignment: CDR1 MDHEN and CDR2 SYDVKM. The CDR3 DNA sequence: TGTGCCAGCCGGACTAGCGGGACAGATACGCAGTATTTT. Amino acids: CASRTSGTDTQYF.

This chain uses TRBV15 with TRBJ2-1; 8 bases agree with TRBD2. V shed 0 bases, J shed 10 bases, and the junction held 11 bases outside the gene matches. The CDR3 loop spans 16 amino acids. Germline V gives CDR1 LNHNV, CDR2 YYDKDF (reference sequence). The CDR3, as DNA: TGTGCCACCAGCAGAGATGGAGTTAGCGGGATCAGGGAGCAGTTCTTC. Translated: CATSRDGVSGIREQFF.

In this sample, this clone turned up once. V is TRBV2 and J is TRBJ2-1, with no clear D. The CDR3 covers 11 residues. Germline V gene lookup returns CDR1 SNHLY and CDR2 FYNNEI. V was trimmed by 6 bases and J by 4 bases, leaving 4 bases between them. Written as DNA, the CDR3 is TGTGCCAGCAGCCTATACAATGAGCAGTTCTTC. This sequence encodes CASSLYNEQFF.

V is TRBV19 and J is TRBJ1-1; maybe TRBD1 (5 bases). The CDR3 totals 14 residues. Trimming left V 1 base short and J 7 bases short, with 13 bases between. Germline V CDR1 and CDR2: LNHDA, SQIVND (reference sequence). This CDR3 reads CASSIGPRRGEAFF. Written as DNA, the CDR3 is TGTGCCAGTAGTATAGGCCCCCGTAGGGGTGAAGCTTTCTTT.

J is TRBJ1-2 and V is TRBV27, with a tentative D call TRBD1 (5 bases). Germline V lookup: CDR1 MNHEY, CDR2 SMNVEV (reference sequence). V was clipped by 4 bases and J by 5 bases, with 23 bases between them. This CDR3 has 17 residues. The CDR3 loop reads CASSSRTLSPGEYGYTF. The CDR3 DNA follows: TGTGCCAGCAGTTCCCGGACACTTTCACCGGGCGAATATGGCTACACCTTC.

V usage is TRBV2 and J usage is TRBJ1-1, with D possibly being TRBD1 (6 bases). Between the trimmed V and J ends, which lost 4 bases and 3 bases, there was a span of 18 bases. Germline V CDR1 and CDR2: SNHLY, FYNNEI. This CDR3 is built from 16 residues. The CDR3, as DNA: TGTGCCAGCAGTGGTATTATTCAGGGGCTGTACACTGAAGCTTTCTTT. Encoded protein: CASSGIIQGLYTEAFF.